These T cell receptor beta chains were read from a single sample in a study of OX40 agonist ivuxolimab in advanced cancers. Clones were sequenced by immunoSEQ multiplex PCR, and TCRdb holds only the in-frame ones, with some missing. The sample consists of about 64,000 clones, about four fifths of them appearing once. Specimen: CD4+ or CD8+ T cells sorted from blood, collected in a trial of the OX40 agonist ivuxolimab. Every receptor here comes from an adult with an advanced solid tumor such as melanoma, head and neck, liver or kidney cancer. Both conserved end residues are part of each CDR3. A D gene is named only where the DNA matches it firmly. The size entry is marked missing in some rows and otherwise reads once, few, many or a size class.

clone_size: -
d_call: TRBD2
v_call: TRBV2
j_call: TRBJ2-5
cdr3_aa: CASSEDSGVLETQYF
cdr3_nt: TGTGCCAGCAGTGAGGATAGCGGGGTCTTAGAGACCCAGTACTTC

clone_size: -
d_call: -
v_call: TRBV7-7
j_call: TRBJ2-5
cdr3_aa: CASSLASGTSLETQYF
cdr3_nt: TGTGCCAGCAGCTTAGCGTCCGGGACGTCTTTGGAGACCCAGTACTTC

clone_size: -
d_call: -
v_call: TRBV27
j_call: TRBJ1-4
cdr3_aa: CASSPWRGAVEVLKLFF
cdr3_nt: TGTGCCAGCAGTCCCTGGAGGGGGGCTGTCGAAGTGCTAAAACTGTTTTTT

clone_size: -
d_call: TRBD1
v_call: TRBV14
j_call: TRBJ2-7
cdr3_aa: CASSSNDRARQYF
cdr3_nt: TGTGCCAGCAGCTCAAACGACAGGGCCCGGCAGTACTTC

clone_size: -
d_call: TRBD1
v_call: TRBV4-1
j_call: TRBJ1-2
cdr3_aa: CASSPPDRAGYTF
cdr3_nt: TGCGCCAGCAGCCCTCCCGACAGGGCTGGCTACACCTTC

clone_size: -
d_call: TRBD1
v_call: TRBV2
j_call: TRBJ2-7
cdr3_aa: CASSLTGASSYEQYF
cdr3_nt: TGTGCCAGCAGTTTGACAGGGGCGAGCTCCTACGAGCAGTACTTC

clone_size: -
d_call: -
v_call: TRBV29-1
j_call: TRBJ2-6
cdr3_aa: CSVKGGFMGSGANVLTF
cdr3_nt: TGCAGCGTCAAGGGGGGGTTTATGGGCTCTGGGGCCAACGTCCTGACTTTC

clone_size: -
d_call: -
v_call: TRBV9
j_call: TRBJ2-5
cdr3_aa: CASSVASSQETQYF
cdr3_nt: TGTGCCAGCAGCGTAGCGTCTAGTCAGGAGACCCAGTACTTC

clone_size: -
d_call: -
v_call: TRBV4-3
j_call: TRBJ2-7
cdr3_aa: CASSQAVGPYEQYF
cdr3_nt: TGCGCCAGCAGCCAAGCTGTAGGGCCTTACGAGCAGTACTTC

clone_size: few
d_call: -
v_call: TRBV6-6
j_call: TRBJ1-2
cdr3_aa: CASLAGTEFGYTF
cdr3_nt: TGTGCCAGCCTGGCTGGGACCGAGTTTGGCTACACCTTC

clone_size: -
d_call: -
v_call: TRBV10-2
j_call: TRBJ1-2
cdr3_aa: CASRARDGGYTF
cdr3_nt: TGCGCATCCAGGGCACGGGATGGTGGCTACACCTTC

clone_size: -
d_call: -
v_call: TRBV7-2
j_call: TRBJ1-4
cdr3_aa: CASSPGPDGTNEKLFF
cdr3_nt: TGTGCCAGCAGTCCGGGACCTGACGGAACTAATGAAAAACTGTTTTTT

clone_size: -
d_call: TRBD1
v_call: TRBV14
j_call: TRBJ2-2
cdr3_aa: CASRGTGNTGELFF
cdr3_nt: TGTGCCAGCAGGGGGACAGGGAACACCGGGGAGCTGTTTTTT

clone_size: -
d_call: TRBD1
v_call: TRBV5-1
j_call: TRBJ2-7
cdr3_aa: CASSWTGTGADEQYF
cdr3_nt: TGCGCCAGCAGCTGGACCGGGACAGGGGCCGACGAGCAGTACTTC

clone_size: -
d_call: -
v_call: TRBV19
j_call: TRBJ1-6
cdr3_aa: CASRPGAGSPLHF
cdr3_nt: TGTGCCAGTAGGCCGGGGGCGGGTTCACCCCTCCACTTT

clone_size: -
d_call: -
v_call: TRBV18
j_call: TRBJ1-1
cdr3_aa: CASSPVGGTEAFF
cdr3_nt: TGTGCCAGCTCACCGGTTGGGGGCACTGAAGCTTTCTTT

clone_size: -
d_call: -
v_call: TRBV6-6
j_call: TRBJ1-6
cdr3_aa: CASSYFRGGNSPLHF
cdr3_nt: TGTGCCAGCAGTTACTTCCGGGGGGGTAATTCACCCCTCCACTTT

clone_size: once
d_call: -
v_call: TRBV28
j_call: TRBJ2-3
cdr3_aa: CASSYDTDTQYF
cdr3_nt: TGTGCCAGCAGTTATGACACAGATACGCAGTATTTT

clone_size: -
d_call: TRBD1
v_call: TRBV2
j_call: TRBJ2-7
cdr3_aa: CASTDGTGRYEQYF
cdr3_nt: TGTGCCAGCACCGACGGGACAGGGCGCTACGAGCAGTACTTC

clone_size: -
d_call: -
v_call: TRBV9
j_call: TRBJ2-1
cdr3_aa: CASNGGAYNEQFF
cdr3_nt: TGTGCCAGCAATGGGGGGGCGTACAATGAGCAGTTCTTC

clone_size: -
d_call: TRBD1
v_call: TRBV29-1
j_call: TRBJ1-2
cdr3_aa: CSAGDREGYGYTF
cdr3_nt: TGCAGCGCTGGGGACAGGGAGGGCTATGGCTACACCTTC

clone_size: -
d_call: -
v_call: TRBV9
j_call: TRBJ2-5
cdr3_aa: CASSVVGRETQYF
cdr3_nt: TGTGCCAGCAGCGTAGTAGGGCGGGAGACCCAGTACTTC

clone_size: -
d_call: -
v_call: TRBV28
j_call: TRBJ2-5
cdr3_aa: CASSHPTRETQYF
cdr3_nt: TGTGCCAGCAGCCATCCTACCAGGGAGACCCAGTACTTC

clone_size: -
d_call: TRBD1
v_call: TRBV9
j_call: TRBJ1-1
cdr3_aa: CASSVEAGGFIEAFF
cdr3_nt: TGTGCCAGCAGCGTAGAGGCAGGGGGCTTTATTGAAGCTTTCTTT

clone_size: -
d_call: -
v_call: TRBV5-1
j_call: TRBJ1-2
cdr3_aa: CASSSTGTRGGGYTF
cdr3_nt: TGCGCCAGCAGCTCCACCGGGACCAGGGGAGGTGGCTACACCTTC

clone_size: -
d_call: -
v_call: TRBV2
j_call: TRBJ2-1
cdr3_aa: CASSDMLGEQFF
cdr3_nt: TGTGCCAGCAGTGATATGTTGGGTGAGCAGTTCTTC

clone_size: -
d_call: TRBD1
v_call: TRBV6-1
j_call: TRBJ1-3
cdr3_aa: CASTQGAGGNTIYF
cdr3_nt: TGTGCCAGCACACAGGGGGCAGGAGGAAACACCATATATTTT

clone_size: -
d_call: -
v_call: TRBV9
j_call: TRBJ2-1
cdr3_aa: CASSGSRDLSSYNEQFF
cdr3_nt: TGTGCCAGCAGCGGTTCTCGGGACTTGAGCTCCTACAATGAGCAGTTCTTC

clone_size: few
d_call: -
v_call: TRBV5-6
j_call: TRBJ1-2
cdr3_aa: CASGFRRGHRENGYTF
cdr3_nt: TGTGCCAGCGGTTTCAGACGAGGCCACCGAGAAAATGGCTACACCTTC

clone_size: -
d_call: -
v_call: TRBV7-2
j_call: TRBJ1-2
cdr3_aa: CASSLGKIFQGYTF
cdr3_nt: TGTGCCAGCAGCTTAGGGAAAATATTTCAGGGCTACACCTTC

clone_size: -
d_call: -
v_call: TRBV29-1
j_call: TRBJ2-6
cdr3_aa: CSVWGGGANVLTF
cdr3_nt: TGCAGCGTGTGGGGAGGTGGGGCCAACGTCCTGACTTTC

clone_size: -
d_call: TRBD1
v_call: TRBV16
j_call: TRBJ2-7
cdr3_aa: CASSPLGQGAGEQYF
cdr3_nt: TGTGCCAGCAGCCCCCTGGGACAGGGGGCTGGGGAGCAGTACTTC

clone_size: once
d_call: -
v_call: TRBV5-1
j_call: TRBJ2-5
cdr3_aa: CASSLEVGWEQYF
cdr3_nt: TGCGCCAGCAGCTTGGAGGTCGGGTGGGAGCAGTACTTC

clone_size: -
d_call: -
v_call: TRBV7-8
j_call: TRBJ1-5
cdr3_aa: CASSAGRGSNQPQHF
cdr3_nt: TGTGCCAGCAGCGCCGGCAGGGGTAGCAATCAGCCCCAGCATTTT

clone_size: few
d_call: -
v_call: TRBV18
j_call: TRBJ1-4
cdr3_aa: CASSPPGGAAGEKLFF
cdr3_nt: TGTGCCAGCTCACCACCGGGGGGGGCCGCAGGCGAAAAACTGTTTTTT

clone_size: -
d_call: -
v_call: TRBV10-3
j_call: TRBJ2-5
cdr3_aa: CAISEVSEQYF
cdr3_nt: TGTGCCATCAGTGAGGTATCAGAGCAGTACTTC

clone_size: -
d_call: -
v_call: TRBV4-2
j_call: TRBJ2-5
cdr3_aa: CASSQDGKGGEETQYF
cdr3_nt: TGTGCCAGCAGCCAAGATGGAAAGGGGGGGGAAGAGACCCAGTACTTC

clone_size: -
d_call: TRBD1
v_call: TRBV6-4
j_call: TRBJ1-5
cdr3_aa: CASSDPDRRLAPSNQPQHF
cdr3_nt: TGTGCCAGCAGTGACCCGGACAGGAGATTAGCCCCTAGCAATCAGCCCCAGCATTTT

clone_size: -
d_call: -
v_call: TRBV11-2
j_call: TRBJ1-4
cdr3_aa: CASSLDQAAGEFGLFF
cdr3_nt: TGTGCCAGCAGCTTAGATCAAGCGGCAGGGGAGTTCGGACTGTTTTTT

clone_size: -
d_call: -
v_call: TRBV6-1
j_call: TRBJ2-3
cdr3_aa: CASSEARADTQYF
cdr3_nt: TGTGCCAGCAGTGAAGCCAGAGCAGATACGCAGTATTTT

clone_size: few
d_call: -
v_call: TRBV6-5
j_call: TRBJ2-3
cdr3_aa: CASSAVMDTQYF
cdr3_nt: TGTGCCAGCAGCGCCGTGATGGATACGCAGTATTTT

clone_size: -
d_call: -
v_call: TRBV19
j_call: TRBJ1-1
cdr3_aa: CASSMGGNTEAFF
cdr3_nt: TGTGCCAGTAGTATGGGAGGGAACACTGAAGCTTTCTTT

clone_size: few
d_call: -
v_call: TRBV6-1
j_call: TRBJ1-6
cdr3_aa: CASNLQGQNSPLHF
cdr3_nt: TGTGCCAGCAACCTACAGGGTCAGAATTCACCCCTCCACTTT